This TCR beta chain originates from a study of blood T cell repertoires in COVID-19. On the study more broadly: Material from acute and convalescent COVID-19 was sourced from the United States, Italy and Spain. In each case, the material was cDNA or gDNA derived from T cells, B-cell-depleted T cells, or PBMCs.

In its sample, this clone was seen a few times. Per the study methods: Amplification with reference gene primers provided the estimates of nucleated cell counts. Assay used: immunoSEQ multiplex PCR; TCRdb lists only in-frame clones, some missing. V and J calls and clone size are copied from that table; D and trimming were computed from the DNA. The data hold approximately 120,000 clones, with 80% observed a single time. The specimen was peripheral blood. This receptor was taken from a human donor in a cohort sampled during active or convalescent COVID-19.

The CDR3 DNA is TGTGCCAGCAGTTACTCTGGGACAGCCACCGAGCCCCAGCATTTT. It encodes CASSYSGTATEPQHF. This sequence joins TRBV6-2 or TRBV6-3 and TRBJ1-5, with 7 bases matching TRBD1. With V trimmed by 0 bases and J by 8 bases, 7 bases remained unmatched. The germline CDR1 and CDR2 sequences are MNHEY and SVGEGT. The CDR3 is 15 residues long.